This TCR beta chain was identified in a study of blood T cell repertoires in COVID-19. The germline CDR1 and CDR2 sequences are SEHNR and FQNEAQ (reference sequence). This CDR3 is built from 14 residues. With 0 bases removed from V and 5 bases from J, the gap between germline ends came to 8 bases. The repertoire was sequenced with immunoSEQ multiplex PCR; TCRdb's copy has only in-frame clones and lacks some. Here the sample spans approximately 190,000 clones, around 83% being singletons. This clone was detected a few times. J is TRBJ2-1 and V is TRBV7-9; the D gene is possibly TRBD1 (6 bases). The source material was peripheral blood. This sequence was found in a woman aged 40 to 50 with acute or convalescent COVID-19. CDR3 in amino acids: CASSLAGQDNEQFF. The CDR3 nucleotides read TGTGCCAGCAGCTTAGCGGGACAAGACAATGAGCAGTTCTTC.